This T cell receptor (beta chain) was profiled in a study of blood T cell repertoires in COVID-19. About the research overall: The cDNA or gDNA used as material had been derived from T cells, B-cell-depleted T cells, or PBMCs.

CDR1 and CDR2 from the germline V gene are SGHAT and FQNNGV. This CDR3 spans 15 amino acids. The V and J ends lost 0 bases and 6 bases respectively, with 14 bases between them. Those enrolled, adults aged about 18 to 89 years, came from fewer than 25 US areas. Measured with immunoSEQ multiplex PCR; TCRdb has only the in-frame clones, and not every one. The data contain a few hundred thousand clones, more than 85% of them seen just once; the ten biggest clones take up approximately 9.5%. This chain joins TRBV11-2 and TRBJ1-1; no firm D call. Sequences were obtained from PBMCs or T cells enriched from blood (not recorded which). This clonotype was sampled from a man in his forties who had recovered from COVID-19. CDR3 sequence: CASSLEGLAGSEAFF. CDR3 DNA: TGTGCCAGCAGCTTAGAGGGCTTGGCGGGCTCTGAAGCTTTCTTT.